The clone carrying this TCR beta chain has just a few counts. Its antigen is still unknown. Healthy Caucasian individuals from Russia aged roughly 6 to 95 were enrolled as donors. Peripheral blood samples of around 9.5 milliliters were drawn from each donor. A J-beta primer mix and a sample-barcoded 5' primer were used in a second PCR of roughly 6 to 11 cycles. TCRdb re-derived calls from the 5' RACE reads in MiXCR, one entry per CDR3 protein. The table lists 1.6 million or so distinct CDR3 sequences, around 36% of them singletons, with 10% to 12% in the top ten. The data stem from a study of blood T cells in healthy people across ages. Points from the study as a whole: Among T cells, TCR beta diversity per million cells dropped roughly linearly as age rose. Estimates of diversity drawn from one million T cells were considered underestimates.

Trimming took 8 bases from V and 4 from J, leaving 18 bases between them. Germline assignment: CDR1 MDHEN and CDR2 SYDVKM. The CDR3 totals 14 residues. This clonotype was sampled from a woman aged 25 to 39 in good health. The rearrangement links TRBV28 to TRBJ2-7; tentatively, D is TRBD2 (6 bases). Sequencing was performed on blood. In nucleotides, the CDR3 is TGTGCCAGCCTAGGTGTGGGACTGGGTTACGAGCAGTACTTC. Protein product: CASLGVGLGYEQYF.